What follows is one T cell receptor beta chain and its context. This entry is derived from a study of blood T cell repertoires in COVID-19. For the study at large: The study drew acute and convalescent COVID-19 samples from the United States, Italy and Spain. PBMCs, B-cell-depleted T cells, or T cells were the source of the cDNA or gDNA that made up the material.

Germline V gives CDR1 SGHNT, CDR2 YYREEE (reference sequence). V lost 0 bases to trimming and J lost 7 bases; unmatched junction nucleotides: 6. The length of the CDR3 is 15 residues. Authors' methods: For nucleated cells, counts were estimated from reference gene primer amplification. Libraries were prepared by immunoSEQ multiplex PCR; TCRdb keeps only in-frame clonotypes and omits some of them. V, J and clone size are those of that table, while D and trimming were read from the DNA. The data hold approximately 84,000 clones, with 80% observed a single time. The TCR originated in a human donor in a cohort sampled during active COVID-19. The genes are TRBV5-4 and TRBJ2-1; TRBD2 aligns across 8 bases. The sample was peripheral blood. CDR3: CASSLVDSGANEQFF. CDR3 DNA: TGTGCCAGCAGCTTGGTCGATAGCGGGGCGAATGAGCAGTTCTTC.